These 28 T cell receptor beta chains share one sample of origin, sequenced in a study of blood T cells in healthy people across ages. For the second PCR, which ran for roughly 7 to 11 cycles, a sample-barcoded 5' primer and a J-beta primer mix were used. TCRdb used MiXCR to reprocess the 5' RACE reads, holding one entry per CDR3 protein. The sample has 500,000 to 550,000 distinct CDR3 sequences, 24% seen once; the top ten hold just over 8.5%. This same sample was also part of a study on T cells of mothers and their children.

The sample consisted of blood. The origin of the receptors is a boy aged 5-17 years in good health.

The genes are TRBV27 and TRBJ2-5; 7 bases are a match to TRBD2. Germline V CDR1 and CDR2: MNHEY, SMNVEV (reference sequence). The CDR3 length is 21 residues. Trimming at V came to 4 bases and at J to 7 bases, leaving 30 bases not matched to a gene. CDR3 sequence reads: CASSSTKPLTKREKVMGTQYF. The CDR3, as DNA: TGTGCCAGCAGTTCCACTAAGCCCCTCACTAAGCGGGAAAAGGTTATGGGGACCCAGTACTTC.

This chain joins TRBV10-3 and TRBJ1-2; D not resolved. The CDR3 loop spans 13 amino acids. Per germline, CDR1 ENHRY and CDR2 SYGVKD. V was pared by 3 bases and J by 5 bases, with 10 bases between. The CDR3 coding sequence is TGTGCCATCAGTGATCGGCCCCCTTATGGCTACACCTTC. It encodes CAISDRPPYGYTF.

This clonotype was seen at least ten times. The V gene is TRBV29-1, the J gene TRBJ2-1, with TRBD2 matching 9 bases. V shed 1 base and J 5 bases; nucleotides not matched to a gene: 6. The CDR3 runs to 15 residues. Per the germline V gene, CDR1 is SQVTM and CDR2 is ANQGSEA. The CDR3 loop reads CSVEGLAGTNNEQFF. CDR3 nucleotides: TGCAGCGTTGAAGGGCTAGCGGGGACAAACAATGAGCAGTTCTTC.

A few counts support this clonotype. V is TRBV5-5 and J is TRBJ1-1; weak D call: TRBD1 (5 bases). V was trimmed by 6 bases and J by 1 base, leaving 13 bases between them. CDR1 and CDR2 (germline): SGHKS, YYEKEE (reference sequence). This CDR3 spans 14 amino acids. CDR3: CASTGQTENTEAFF. CDR3 sequence (DNA): TGTGCCAGCACCGGACAAACAGAGAACACTGAAGCTTTCTTT.

This clonotype was counted only a few times. One end of the junction varies from germline; a read error may be responsible. The chain is built from TRBV7-2 and TRBJ2-7, with D possibly TRBD2 on 5 matching bases. The CDR3 length is 14 residues. Germline V gives CDR1 SGHTA, CDR2 FQGNSA. The CDR3 DNA follows: TGTGCCAGCAGCCTAGCAGCCCCTCTATCCGAGCAGTACTTC. This sequence encodes CASSLAAPLSEQYF.

The CDR3 DNA reads TGTGCCAGCAGCCCAAGACAGGCCGGGGGTGCAGATACGCAGTATTTT. Amino acids: CASSPRQAGGADTQYF. V gene TRBV3-1 combines with J gene TRBJ2-3; the D call may be TRBD1 or TRBD2 (6 bases each). Trimming pared 4 bases from V and 4 bases from J, leaving 18 bases between. The CDR3 spans 16 residues. CDR1 LGHDT and CDR2 YNNKEL come from the germline V gene (reference sequence).

The CDR3 nucleotides are TGTGCCAGCAGCCAATTACAGGGGGGACTAGATACGCAGTATTTT. It yields the protein CASSQLQGGLDTQYF. The chain is built from TRBV7-8 and TRBJ2-3; the match to TRBD1 covers 8 bases. The CDR3 length is 15 residues. V gave up 5 bases and J gave up 5 bases; unmatched junction bases: 9. Germline CDR1 SGHVS, CDR2 FQNEAQ.

This clonotype occurred a few times. The chain recombines TRBV6-2 or TRBV6-3 with TRBJ2-5; TRBD2 matches at 8 bases. The CDR3 consists of 15 residues. Looked up from germline, CDR1 is MNHEY and CDR2 is SVGEGT. Trimming at V came to 0 bases and at J to 5 bases, leaving 5 bases not matched to a gene. The CDR3 nucleotides are TGTGCCAGCAGTTACTCCGGGAGGGCCGTGGAGACCCAGTACTTC. This sequence encodes CASSYSGRAVETQYF.

The genes are TRBV20-1 and TRBJ2-3; 9 positions match TRBD2. The junction had 3 bases not matched to a gene; V was cut back by 3 bases and J by 2 bases. Germline CDR1 reads DFQATT; CDR2 reads SNEGSKA (reference sequence). The CDR3 consists of 14 residues. The CDR3 sequence: CSARTSGYTDTQYF. DNA of the CDR3: TGCAGTGCTAGGACTAGCGGCTACACAGATACGCAGTATTTT.

The genes are TRBV7-9 and TRBJ2-7; perhaps TRBD1 as D (6 bases). The V gene lost 5 bases and the J gene lost 3 bases, with 20 bases spanning the gap. Germline V gene lookup returns CDR1 SEHNR and CDR2 FQNEAQ (reference sequence). The CDR3 totals 16 residues. The CDR3 sequence: CASSTTTGRSYYEQYF. DNA for the CDR3: TGTGCCAGCAGCACGACGACAGGCCGATCCTACTACGAGCAGTACTTC.

The genes are TRBV29-1 and TRBJ2-5; D unclear. TRBJ2-7 matches the DNA end more closely, so the J call is doubtful. This CDR3 spans 13 amino acids. Per the germline V gene, CDR1 is SQVTM and CDR2 is ANQGSEA. The chain's CDR3 is CSVAETSLYEQYF. CDR3 coding DNA: TGCAGCGTTGCGGAAACCAGTTTGTACGAGCAGTACTTC.

On this clonotype: Its ends do not fully match the called genes, so a read error is possible. The rearrangement uses TRBV7-3 and TRBJ2-5; TRBD2 aligns across 8 bases. CDR1 and CDR2 (germline): SGHTA, FQGTGA. The CDR3 is made up of 15 amino acids. The CDR3 here is CASSLGGGTQSTQCF. In nucleotides, the CDR3 is TGTGCCAGCAGCTTAGGCGGGGGGACTCAGTCAACCCAGTGCTTC.

This clonotype was detected a few times. The chain links TRBV24-1 to TRBJ2-5; 7 nucleotides line up with TRBD2. Germline V gene data show CDR1 as KGHDR and CDR2 as SFDVKD. The ends lost 3 bases at V and 2 bases at J; junction bases unmatched: 5. The CDR3 spans 15 residues. For the CDR3, the DNA is TGTGCCACCAGTGATCCGACTAGCCCACAAGAGACCCAGTACTTC. This gives the protein CATSDPTSPQETQYF.

V and J are TRBV28 and TRBJ2-7, with D perhaps matching TRBD2 (7 bases). From germline, CDR1 is MDHEN and CDR2 SYDVKM. V was cut by 5 bases and J by 5 bases, with 19 bases left in between. The CDR3 spans 15 residues. CDR3 bases: TGTGCCAGCAGTACTCTACCGGGGGGCATCGACGAGCAGTACTTC. This translates into CASSTLPGGIDEQYF.

The rearrangement uses TRBV10-3 and TRBJ1-4; TRBD1 matches 7 bases. Trimming cost V 10 bases and J 5 bases; bases outside gene matches: 7. CDR1 and CDR2 from the germline V gene are ENHRY and SYGVKD. The CDR3 is made up of 13 amino acids. DNA of the CDR3: TGTGCCACCGGACAGGAGCAAAATGAAAAACTGTTTTTT. Its translation: CATGQEQNEKLFF.

As to this clonotype: Relative to the germline gene, one junction end is altered; a read error may explain this. DNA of the CDR3: TGTGCCAGCAGCCCCGGGACAGGGGTTAATCCACCCCTCCACTTT. Translated: CASSPGTGVNPPLHF. The chain links TRBV28 to TRBJ1-6; 10 nucleotides agree with TRBD1. The CDR3 has 15 amino acids. Germline CDR1 and CDR2: MDHEN and SYDVKM. Full variable domain (missing parts from reference TRBV28 and TRBJ1-6): DVKVTQSSRYLVKRTGEKVFLECVQDMDHENMFWYRQDPGLGLRLIYFSYDVKMKEKGDIPEGYSVSREKKERFSLILESASTNQTSMYLCASSPGTGVNPPLHFGNGTRLTVT.

The chain has TRBV11-1 and TRBJ1-6; 7 nucleotides agree with TRBD1. Germline values: CDR1 SGHAT, CDR2 FQDESV (reference sequence). V was clipped by 5 bases and J by 8 bases; unmatched bases: 9. The CDR3 has 15 amino acids. The CDR3 DNA reads as TGTGCCAGCAGCCATGGACAGGTTCGGTATTCACCCCTCCACTTT. Amino acids: CASSHGQVRYSPLHF.

This clonotype has just one count. CDR3 bases: TGCAGTGCTAGAGACCTAGCGGGGGCTCAAGAGACCCAGTACTTC. It is translated as CSARDLAGAQETQYF. The chain recombines TRBV20-1 with TRBJ2-5; TRBD2 agrees at 10 bases. This CDR3 region has 15 residues. V trimming: 0 bases; J trimming: 2 bases; junction bases outside the gene matches: 3. CDR1 and CDR2 (germline): DFQATT, SNEGSKA (reference sequence).

J is TRBJ2-1 and V is TRBV12-3 or TRBV12-4; D might be TRBD2 (7 bases). The CDR3 covers 17 residues. V lost 7 bases, J lost 6 bases, and 25 bases lay in between. Here the CDR3 DNA reads TGTGCCAGCACTCCCCGGTTGGGGGGGGCCCTTTCCAATGAGCAGTTCTTC. This codes for CASTPRLGGALSNEQFF.

V usage is TRBV6-1 and J usage is TRBJ2-6; 7 bases fit TRBD1. V shed 2 bases, J shed 0 bases, and the junction held 4 bases outside the gene matches. Germline V gene sequence: CDR1 MNHNS, CDR2 SASEGT. The CDR3 contains 17 residues. CDR3: CASSEKQGPSGANVLTF. DNA of the CDR3: TGTGCCAGCAGTGAAAAACAGGGGCCCTCTGGGGCCAACGTCCTGACTTTC.

This clonotype was counted a few times. The gene calls are TRBV29-1 and TRBJ1-2; a weak D match, TRBD1 (5 bases). The germline V gene encodes CDR1 SQVTM and CDR2 ANQGSEA. This CDR3 is 13 amino acids long. Trimming removed 4 bases at V and 0 bases at J, with 9 bases between. The CDR3 loop reads CSVGGISNYGYTF. DNA for the CDR3: TGCAGCGTTGGGGGGATTTCTAACTATGGCTACACCTTC.

A word on this clonotype: At one of its ends the junction is not consistent with the germline gene, which may arise from a read error. In nucleotides, the CDR3 is TGTGCCAGCAGTTCAACCGGGGCAGGTGCCTACAATGGGCAGTTCTTC. Protein: CASSSTGAGAYNGQFF. This chain connects TRBV12-3 or TRBV12-4 to TRBJ2-1; D is possibly TRBD1 or TRBD2 (5 bases each). The CDR3 is 16 residues long.

A few counts support this clonotype. This chain links TRBV7-3 with TRBJ1-2; 9 positions agree with TRBD1. Germline lookup yields CDR1 SGHTA and CDR2 FQGTGA. J gave up 3 bases and V 6 bases, and 8 bases lay outside the gene matches. This CDR3 is built from 15 residues. The CDR3 coding sequence is TGTGCCAGCAGTCCGGGGACAGGGCCCGACTATGGCTACACCTTC. Translated: CASSPGTGPDYGYTF.

This clonotype appeared a few times. The chain employs TRBV6-5 and TRBJ2-5; TRBD2 aligns across 12 bases. Germline CDR1 MNHEY, CDR2 SVGAGI. CDR3 length: 16 amino acids. V gave up 6 bases and J gave up 4 bases; unmatched junction bases: 9. The CDR3 loop is CASSYTSGGRGETQYF. CDR3 nucleotides: TGTGCCAGCAGCTACACTAGCGGGGGGCGCGGAGAGACCCAGTACTTC.

This clonotype was detected a few times. The chain is built from TRBV5-1 and TRBJ2-5; unclear D gene. The CDR3 contains 14 residues. Deletions cut 2 bases from V and 0 bases from J, with 8 bases between. The germline gives CDR1 SGHRS, CDR2 YFSETQ. In DNA form, the CDR3 reads TGCGCCAGCAGCTTTAGTACGAACCAAGAGACCCAGTACTTC. It codes for CASSFSTNQETQYF.

This clonotype was observed a few times. The rearrangement uses TRBV12-3 or TRBV12-4 and TRBJ2-5, with D unresolved. The CDR3 consists of 15 residues. V was shortened by 3 bases and J by 5 bases, with 16 bases between the two germline ends. CDR3 bases: TGTGCCAGCAGTTTCGTTGCGAATTCCGGGGAGACCCAGTACTTC. Its translation: CASSFVANSGETQYF.

The genes are TRBV5-1 and TRBJ1-6; D gene unclear. The CDR3 spans 17 residues. Germline V CDR1 and CDR2: SGHRS, YFSETQ. The V end lost 2 bases, the J end lost 8 bases, and 20 bases lay between the germline ends. As DNA, the CDR3 is TGCGCCAGCAGCTTTGAAAGAAGCGGTTCGAGACATTCACCCCTCCACTTT. Amino acids: CASSFERSGSRHSPLHF. Looking up the rest from reference TRBV5-1 and TRBJ1-6 gives the full variable domain: KAGVTQTPRYLIKTRGQQVTLSCSPISGHRSVSWYQQTPGQGLQFLFEYFSETQRNKGNFPGRFSGRQFSNSRSEMNVSTLELGDSALYLCASSFERSGSRHSPLHFGNGTRLTVT.

This clonotype showed up just a few times. The chain is built from TRBV20-1 and TRBJ2-3, with 8 positions matching TRBD1. The V and J ends lost 3 bases and 2 bases, in that order; junction bases with no gene match: 7. Germline V gene lookup returns CDR1 DFQATT and CDR2 SNEGSKA (reference sequence). The CDR3 has 15 amino acids. The CDR3 spells CSASADRGPTDTQYF. CDR3 bases: TGCAGTGCTAGTGCCGACAGGGGACCCACAGATACGCAGTATTTT.